This T cell receptor beta chain was recorded in a study of blood T cell repertoires in COVID-19. In the authors' methods: Researchers report that nucleated cell counts were estimated from reference gene primer amplification. Produced via immunoSEQ multiplex PCR; TCRdb's table is partial and in-frame only. That table is the source of V, J and clone size, and D and trimming were worked out from the DNA. The repertoire holds roughly 260,000 clones, roughly nine tenths seen once, with about 6% in the top ten. Notes on this clone: This sample includes further DNA sequences coding for the same CDR3.

The TCR was taken from a young woman with acute COVID-19. Sequenced: PBMCs or T cells enriched from blood (not recorded which).

CDR3 sequence: CASSPDRGGNTIYF. In DNA form, the CDR3 reads TGTGCCAGCTCACCAGACAGGGGTGGAAACACCATATATTTT. This chain links TRBV18 with TRBJ1-3; TRBD1 matches at 8 bases. Losses at the gene ends were 2 bases for V and 3 bases for J; bases not matched to a gene: 0. The CDR3 extends over 14 amino acids. Germline assignment: CDR1 KGHSH and CDR2 LQKENI.